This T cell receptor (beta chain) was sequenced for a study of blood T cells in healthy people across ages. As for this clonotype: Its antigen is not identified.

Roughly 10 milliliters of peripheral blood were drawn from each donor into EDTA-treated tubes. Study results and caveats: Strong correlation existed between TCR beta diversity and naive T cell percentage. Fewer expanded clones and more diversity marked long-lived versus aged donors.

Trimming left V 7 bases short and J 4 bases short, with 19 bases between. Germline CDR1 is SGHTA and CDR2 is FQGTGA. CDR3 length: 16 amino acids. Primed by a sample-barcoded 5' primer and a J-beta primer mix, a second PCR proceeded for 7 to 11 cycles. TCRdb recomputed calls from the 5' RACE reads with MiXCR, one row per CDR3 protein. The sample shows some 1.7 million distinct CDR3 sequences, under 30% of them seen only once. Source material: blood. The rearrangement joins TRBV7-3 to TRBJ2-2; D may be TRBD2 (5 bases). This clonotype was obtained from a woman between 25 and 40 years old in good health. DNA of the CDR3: TGTGCCAGCACCGCAACGGGAACGGCGGGCACCGGGGAGCTGTTTTTT. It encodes CASTATGTAGTGELFF.